This T cell receptor beta chain appears in the sequencing data of a study of vaccination effects on CD4 cells after COVID-19 (dated by TCRdb to 2021 to 2024). Study-wide context: Across the study, the median time from the second dose to post-vaccine sampling was 72 days (range 14 to 241). SARS-CoV-2 spike-specific CD4+ TCR repertoires were compared before and after mRNA vaccination in COVID-19 convalescent patients and in infection-naive vaccine recipients. The full study included 10 COVID-19 convalescent patients and several SARS-CoV-2-naive healthy vaccine recipients. In the study, cultures from other donors were sequenced using the Oncomine TCR Beta short-read assay on an Illumina iSeq 100. The research as a whole found: In healthy vaccine recipients, vaccine-induced clones were almost all SARS-CoV-2 mono-reactive, with only 1 of 255 cross-reactive with common cold coronaviruses. At late post-vaccination timepoints, both infection-induced and vaccine-induced clones showed marked clonal contraction, consistent with waning T cell responses. Limitations of the study were the small number of convalescent patients and the absence of early post-infection timepoints.

On this clone itself: Its antigen is still unknown. The input lacks base qualities; no much larger clone sits a single base away.

The ViraFEST assay stimulated PBMC with viral peptide pools and then used TCR sequencing to identify antigen-specific CD4+ T cell clonotypes by expansion. After approximately 11 days of culture, CD4+ T cells were isolated with the EasySep CD4+ T cell isolation kit. Each participant received two doses of an mRNA SARS-CoV-2 vaccine, either BNT162b2 or mRNA-1273. The absence of prior SARS-CoV-2 infection in healthy vaccine recipients was confirmed by negative nucleocapsid antibodies before and after vaccination. Each well held over 1.5 million PBMC cultured in IMDM containing approximately 5% human AB serum, 8.5 to 10 IU/ml IL-2 and gentamicin, along with about 9.3 ug/ml peptides. On days 3 and 7, half of the culture medium was replaced with fresh IL-2-containing medium. Unless otherwise noted, each peptide stimulation condition was cultured in triplicate wells. Using Ficoll-Paque Plus gradient centrifugation, PBMC were separated from whole blood and then either used fresh or cryopreserved at -140C. Overlapping peptide pools spanned the spike proteins of SARS-CoV-2 and the common cold coronaviruses HCoV-NL63, HCoV-OC43 and HCoV-229E. The QIAamp micro DNA kit was used to extract genomic DNA from the cultured CD4+ T cells.

Libraries were made using the immunoSEQ multiplex PCR assay. DNA from the CD4+ T cells that had been cultured and isolated underwent TCR beta CDR3 sequencing. Per the authors' processing: Non-productive TCR sequences were discarded, and reads were trimmed to the CDR3 region, with only CDR3s of 7 or more amino acids retained. The MANAFEST web app was used to identify antigen-specific clonotypes by comparing expansion in peptide wells with expansion in reference cultures. Positive clones required FDR<0.05 expansion versus reference and all other wells, odds ratio above 5, and frequency above 0.1% in two replicate wells. A clonotype was called cross-reactive if it was significantly expanded both in SARS-CoV-2 spike wells and in at least one common cold coronavirus spike condition. Using the stringdist R package, CDR3 similarity was measured by Levenshtein distance, and unrooted trees were constructed with ape in R 3.6.1. This is the immuneACCESS table as TCRdb keeps it, with only in-frame sequences that have V and J called. A part of the clones is gone; compared with another copy, unresolved V genes explain less than half, and the rest is unexplained. D and trimming come from the DNA, and the V and J calls and clone size come from that table. The sample includes around 14,000 clones, with over 55% observed a single time. The top ten constitute approximately 8.9% of the sample.

The source is a human donor who received a COVID-19 vaccine. The specimen was CD4+ T cells from PBMCs cultured with SARS-CoV-2 spike peptides, collected after COVID-19 vaccination. The sample's cell subset or site, from its label and the paper: SARS-CoV-2 spike overlapping peptide pool stimulation.

The DNA reads TGTGCCAGCAGCAAAGCCCCGGGTCGGGAGTTCCACAATGAGCAGTTCTTC. It translates to CASSKAPGREFHNEQFF. This chain joins TRBV21-1 to TRBJ2-1; the D call in the table, TRBD2, was not verified against the DNA. TRBV21-1 is a pseudogene segment. The CDR3 sequence holds 17 residues, the cysteine and phenylalanine included. Here the CDR3 DNA is all that survives: 51 bases in frame from base 1.